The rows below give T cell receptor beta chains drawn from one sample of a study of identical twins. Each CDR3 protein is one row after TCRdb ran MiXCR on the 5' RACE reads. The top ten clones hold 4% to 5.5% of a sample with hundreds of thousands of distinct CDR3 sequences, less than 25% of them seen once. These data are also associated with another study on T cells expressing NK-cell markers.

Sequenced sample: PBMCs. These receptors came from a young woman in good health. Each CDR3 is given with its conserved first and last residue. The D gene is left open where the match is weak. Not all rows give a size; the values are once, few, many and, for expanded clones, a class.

CASSPDADTQYF | TGTGCCAGCTCACCGGACGCAGATACGCAGTATTTT | TRBV18 | - | TRBJ2-3 | few
CAIRDRSNTEAFF | TGTGCCATCAGGGACAGATCGAACACTGAAGCTTTCTTT | TRBV10-3 | - | TRBJ1-1 | -
CASSFFVSRGLKVSPLHF | TGTGCCAGCAGTTTCTTCGTGAGCAGGGGCCTCAAGGTGTCACCCCTCCACTTT | TRBV27 | - | TRBJ1-6 | many
CATSRALAGGQDTQYF | TGTGCCACCAGCAGGGCCTTAGCGGGGGGGCAAGATACGCAGTATTTT | TRBV15 | TRBD2 | TRBJ2-3 | -
CSASGLAAYNEQFF | TGCAGTGCTTCGGGACTAGCGGCCTACAATGAGCAGTTCTTC | TRBV20-1 | TRBD2 | TRBJ2-1 | few
CASSPSGIYTDTQYF | TGTGCCAGCAGCCCTAGCGGGATTTACACAGATACGCAGTATTTT | TRBV7-9 | TRBD2 | TRBJ2-3 | many
CASSLSFSGYEQYF | TGCGCCAGCAGCTTATCGTTTAGCGGGTACGAGCAGTACTTC | TRBV5-1 | TRBD2 | TRBJ2-7 | few
CASSFEGGHYEQYF | TGTGCCAGCAGCTTCGAAGGAGGGCACTACGAGCAGTACTTC | TRBV5-5 | - | TRBJ2-7 | -
CASSETVYEQFF | TGCGCCAGCAGTGAGACTGTCTATGAGCAGTTCTTC | TRBV10-1 | - | TRBJ2-1 | many
CASSHYPDRGSEAFF | TGTGCCAGCAGTCACTACCCGGACAGGGGGTCTGAAGCTTTCTTT | TRBV12-3/TRBV12-4 | TRBD1 | TRBJ1-1 | many
CSASGTRSYNEQFF | TGCAGTGCTAGTGGGACGCGCTCCTACAATGAGCAGTTCTTC | TRBV20-1 | - | TRBJ2-1 | -
CASSLIGPTEAFF | TGTGCCAGCAGTTTGATAGGACCCACTGAAGCTTTCTTT | TRBV27 | - | TRBJ1-1 | -
CCAPQVRGQEKYNEQFF | TGCTGTGCTCCACAGGTGCGGGGACAGGAAAAATACAATGAGCAGTTCTTC | TRBV20-1 | TRBD1 | TRBJ2-1 | few
CSVERSGGAGETQYF | TGCAGCGTGGAACGTAGCGGGGGGGCCGGAGAGACCCAGTACTTC | TRBV29-1 | TRBD2 | TRBJ2-5 | -
CASSLGGNSDTQYF | TGCGCCAGCAGCCTGGGCGGGAACTCAGATACGCAGTATTTT | TRBV4-3 | - | TRBJ2-3 | -
CASSPGLAEAETQYF | TGTGCCAGCAGCCCTGGACTAGCGGAGGCAGAGACCCAGTACTTC | TRBV7-2 | TRBD2 | TRBJ2-5 | -
CATSPRSSYNEQFF | TGTGCCACCAGCCCTAGGAGCTCCTACAATGAGCAGTTCTTC | TRBV15 | - | TRBJ2-1 | -
CASSLVPRGEQFF | TGTGCCAGCAGCCTGGTTCCCCGGGGTGAGCAGTTCTTC | TRBV5-6 | - | TRBJ2-1 | -
CAISESGQGPHEQYF | TGTGCCATCAGTGAGTCTGGACAGGGACCCCACGAGCAGTACTTC | TRBV10-3 | TRBD1 | TRBJ2-7 | -
CASSYSRKDHEAFF | TGTGCCAGCAGTTACTCGAGAAAAGACCACGAAGCTTTCTTT | TRBV6-5 | - | TRBJ1-1 | -
CATTPGSGTLPTDTQYF | TGTGCCACCACCCCTGGTAGCGGGACCTTGCCCACAGATACGCAGTATTTT | TRBV10-3 | TRBD2 | TRBJ2-3 | -
CASSLLSFPLRNEQFF | TGTGCCAGCAGCTTACTTTCGTTTCCTCTCAGGAATGAGCAGTTCTTC | TRBV7-3 | - | TRBJ2-1 | few
CASRSPGGSYNEQFF | TGTGCCAGCAGGTCCCCAGGGGGCTCCTACAATGAGCAGTTCTTC | TRBV7-9 | TRBD1 | TRBJ2-1 | few
CSATTERYEQYF | TGCAGTGCTACGACCGAGCGGTACGAGCAGTACTTC | TRBV20-1 | - | TRBJ2-7 | -
CAISEVQGGYEQYF | TGTGCCATCAGTGAGGTACAGGGTGGCTACGAGCAGTACTTC | TRBV10-3 | - | TRBJ2-7 | many
CASSLGVPGTDTQYF | TGTGCCAGCAGCTTAGGCGTCCCAGGCACAGATACGCAGTATTTT | TRBV7-9 | - | TRBJ2-3 | -
CSVRRGIDNEQFF | TGCAGCGTCAGGAGGGGGATCGACAATGAGCAGTTCTTC | TRBV29-1 | - | TRBJ2-1 | few
CASSVIPGQGNNEQFF | TGCGCCAGCAGTGTAATCCCGGGACAGGGAAACAATGAGCAGTTCTTC | TRBV5-1 | TRBD1 | TRBJ2-1 | many
CASKNDGAGVYNEQFF | TGTGCCAGCAAGAATGACGGGGCCGGGGTGTACAATGAGCAGTTCTTC | TRBV6-1 | - | TRBJ2-1 | -
CASSLSALSYYGYTF | TGTGCCAGCAGTTTATCCGCCCTTTCCTACTATGGCTACACCTTC | TRBV12-3/TRBV12-4 | - | TRBJ1-2 | -
CSVEGGSGRALYGYTF | TGCAGCGTTGAAGGAGGATCTGGGAGGGCCCTCTATGGCTACACCTTC | TRBV29-1 | - | TRBJ1-2 | -
CSASTPIRNEQFF | TGCAGTGCTAGTACCCCTATTCGGAATGAGCAGTTCTTC | TRBV20-1 | - | TRBJ2-1 | few
CASSLGGAPREQFF | TGTGCCAGCAGCCTGGGCGGGGCCCCCAGAGAGCAGTTCTTC | TRBV12-3/TRBV12-4 | - | TRBJ2-1 | many
CASSLEGLGWNYGYTF | TGTGCCAGCAGCTTGGAGGGGCTTGGGTGGAACTATGGCTACACCTTC | TRBV5-5 | - | TRBJ1-2 | few
CAWSVYFRGLGNIQYF | TGTGCCTGGAGTGTATACTTCCGGGGGCTAGGAAACATTCAGTACTTC | TRBV30 | - | TRBJ2-4 | few
CASSRTGEQPQHF | TGTGCCAGCTCACGGACAGGGGAACAGCCCCAGCATTTT | TRBV18 | TRBD1 | TRBJ1-5 | many
CASSYSQNTEAFF | TGTGCCAGCAGTTACTCCCAGAACACTGAAGCTTTCTTT | TRBV6-2/TRBV6-3 | - | TRBJ1-1 | many
CASSLTGFLNEQFF | TGCGCCAGCAGCTTGACAGGCTTTCTCAATGAGCAGTTCTTC | TRBV5-1 | - | TRBJ2-1 | few
CSVKGRLLYEQYF | TGCAGCGTTAAAGGCAGACTCCTTTACGAGCAGTACTTC | TRBV29-1 | - | TRBJ2-7 | -
CASSSAPNEKLFF | TGCGCCAGCAGCTCGGCCCCTAATGAAAAACTGTTTTTT | TRBV5-1 | - | TRBJ1-4 | many
CASSLAEIEQFF | TGTGCCAGCAGTTTAGCAGAGATTGAGCAGTTCTTC | TRBV12-3/TRBV12-4 | - | TRBJ2-1 | many
CASGTVPYEQYF | TGTGCCAGCGGGACAGTTCCCTACGAGCAGTACTTC | TRBV28 | TRBD1 | TRBJ2-7 | -
CASSLRLAGDQETQYF | TGTGCCAGCAGCCTCCGACTAGCGGGGGACCAAGAGACCCAGTACTTC | TRBV7-9 | TRBD2 | TRBJ2-5 | -
CASSVDPGMVTGELFF | TGTGCCAGCAGCGTAGACCCGGGGATGGTCACCGGGGAGCTGTTTTTT | TRBV9 | - | TRBJ2-2 | few
CASRLGRNQPQHF | TGTGCCAGCCGCCTGGGACGAAATCAGCCCCAGCATTTT | TRBV6-6 | - | TRBJ1-5 | -
CASSQFRLPGNTIYF | TGTGCCAGCAGCCAATTCAGGCTACCTGGAAACACCATATATTTT | TRBV12-3/TRBV12-4 | - | TRBJ1-3 | -
CAREREVGQFF | TGTGCCAGAGAGCGGGAAGTAGGGCAGTTCTTC | TRBV19 | TRBD2 | TRBJ2-1 | -
CASSAGQGTEAFF | TGTGCCAGCAGCGCAGGACAGGGCACTGAAGCTTTCTTT | TRBV9 | TRBD1 | TRBJ1-1 | few
CSVPGLYNEQFF | TGCAGCGTTCCAGGTTTATACAATGAGCAGTTCTTC | TRBV29-1 | - | TRBJ2-1 | -
CASRSTGPSYSQYF | TGTGCCAGCAGATCGACAGGGCCGAGTTATTCCCAGTACTTC | TRBV12-3/TRBV12-4 | TRBD1 | TRBJ2-5 | -
CAISESVGAGAYGQYF | TGTGCCATCAGTGAGTCGGTCGGGGCGGGAGCGTATGGGCAGTACTTC | TRBV10-3 | TRBD2 | TRBJ2-7 | -
CVSSPVHGYEQYF | TGTGTCAGCTCACCCGTACACGGCTACGAGCAGTACTTC | TRBV18 | - | TRBJ2-7 | -
CSALRWGKHEQFF | TGCAGTGCTCTACGTTGGGGGAAACATGAGCAGTTCTTC | TRBV20-1 | - | TRBJ2-1 | -